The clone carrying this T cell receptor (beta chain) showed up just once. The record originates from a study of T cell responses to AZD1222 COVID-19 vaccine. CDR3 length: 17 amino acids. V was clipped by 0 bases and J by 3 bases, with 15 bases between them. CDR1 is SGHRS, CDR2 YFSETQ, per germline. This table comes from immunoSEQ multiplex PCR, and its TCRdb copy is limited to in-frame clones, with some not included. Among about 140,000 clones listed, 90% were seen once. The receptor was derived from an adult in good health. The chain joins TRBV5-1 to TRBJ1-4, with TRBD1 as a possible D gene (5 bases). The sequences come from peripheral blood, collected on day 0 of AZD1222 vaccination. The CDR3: CASSLVAGFTSNEKLFF. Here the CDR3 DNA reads TGCGCCAGCAGCTTGGTGGCAGGGTTTACATCTAATGAAAAACTGTTTTTT.